These 30 T cell receptor beta chains share one sample of origin, sequenced in a study of shared T cell receptors in the human thymus. The protocol was immunoSEQ multiplex PCR, while the TCRdb copy is restricted to in-frame clones and leaves out a portion. The sample has about 710,000 clones; around 87% are singletons. The data were also submitted as part of a second study, on human thymus T cells.

Sequenced input: thymocytes. These receptors all stem from a boy younger than two with a congenital heart defect.

This clone was recorded once. The chain combines TRBV7-6 with TRBJ2-2; 8 nucleotides align to TRBD1. Germline trimming cut 0 bases from V and 1 base from J; bases unmatched to any gene: 4. From germline, CDR1 is SGHVS and CDR2 FNYEAQ. This CDR3 is built from 17 residues. Here the CDR3 reads CASSLAYGTGNTGELFF. The CDR3 DNA sequence: TGTGCCAGCAGCTTAGCGTACGGGACAGGGAACACCGGGGAGCTGTTTTTT.

The V and J genes are TRBV30 and TRBJ2-7; 10 bases align to TRBD2. CDR3 length: 16 residues. V was pared by 3 bases and J by 1 base, with 9 bases of the junction left unmatched. The V gene's germline CDR1 is GTSNPN and CDR2 SVGIG (reference sequence). The CDR3 here is CAWSAPGLALSYEQYF. In nucleotides, the CDR3 is TGTGCCTGGAGCGCACCGGGACTAGCGCTTTCCTACGAGCAGTACTTC.

The chain joins TRBV30 to TRBJ1-5; possible D gene TRBD1, 6 bases. Deletions cut 0 bases from V and 6 bases from J, with 12 bases between. Germline assignment: CDR1 GTSNPN and CDR2 SVGIG (reference sequence). There are 14 residues in the CDR3. This CDR3 is CAWSVPGAGQPQHF. In nucleotides, the CDR3 is TGTGCCTGGAGTGTCCCAGGGGCGGGTCAGCCCCAGCATTTT.

The chain uses TRBV27 and TRBJ1-6, with 10 bases lining up with TRBD1. The CDR3 is 16 residues long. V lost 3 bases, J lost 16 bases, and 15 bases stayed unmatched. The germline gives CDR1 MNHEY, CDR2 SMNVEV (reference sequence). The CDR3 loop is CASSFRPGQGSPVLHF. The DNA for the CDR3 is TGTGCCAGCAGTTTCAGGCCGGGACAGGGGTCACCGGTACTCCACTTT.

The chain employs TRBV5-4 and TRBJ2-1; TRBD2 aligns across 8 bases. Germline values: CDR1 SGHNT, CDR2 YYREEE (reference sequence). The CDR3 is 14 residues long. Trimming removed 1 base from V and 10 bases from J; junction bases left unmatched: 7. CDR3 residues: CASSLILAAEEQFF. In DNA form, the CDR3 reads TGTGCCAGCAGCTTGATACTAGCGGCCGAAGAGCAGTTCTTC.

The genes are TRBV6-1 and TRBJ1-3; D not resolved. The CDR3 spans 13 residues. V lost 6 bases, J lost 5 bases, and 11 bases lay in between. Per the germline V gene, CDR1 is MNHNS and CDR2 is SASEGT. CDR3 sequence reads: CASSGSERNTIYF. The CDR3 DNA follows: TGTGCCAGCAGCGGGTCTGAAAGAAACACCATATATTTT.

V usage is TRBV30 and J usage is TRBJ2-5; D call uncertain. This CDR3 is 12 amino acids long. CDR1 GTSNPN and CDR2 SVGIG come from the germline V gene (reference sequence). Trimming took 3 bases from V and 5 from J, leaving 10 bases between them. The CDR3: CAWRVARETQYF. CDR3 sequence (DNA): TGTGCCTGGAGGGTAGCACGGGAGACCCAGTACTTC. Looking up the rest from reference TRBV30 and TRBJ2-5 gives the full variable domain: SQTIHQWPATLVQPVGSPLSLECTVEGTSNPNLYWYRQAAGRGLQLLFYSVGIGQISSEVPQNLSASRPQDRQFILSSKKLLLSDSGFYLCAWRVARETQYFGPGTRLLVL.

The CDR3 DNA is TGTGCCAGCAGTGAAAGGGGCAGCAACTATGGCTACACCTTC. This sequence encodes CASSERGSNYGYTF. The chain employs TRBV2 and TRBJ1-2; D perhaps matches TRBD1 (5 bases). The V end lost 2 bases, the J end lost 2 bases, and 9 bases lay between the germline ends. Germline loops: CDR1 SNHLY, CDR2 FYNNEI. CDR3 size: 14 residues.

V and J are TRBV14 and TRBJ1-4, with D hard to call. Germline V lookup: CDR1 SGHDN, CDR2 FVKESK. The CDR3 has 13 amino acids. The V gene lost 7 bases and the J gene lost 8 bases, with 14 bases spanning the gap. The CDR3 loop is CASTAARGEKLFF. CDR3 DNA sequence: TGTGCCAGCACGGCGGCCCGTGGGGAAAAACTGTTTTTT.

This clone occurred a few times. This chain uses TRBV6-5 with TRBJ1-1, with 8 bases fitting TRBD1. CDR3 length: 15 residues. The V and J ends lost 7 bases and 1 base, in that order; junction bases with no gene match: 8. Germline loops: CDR1 MNHEY, CDR2 SVGAGI. The CDR3 nucleotides are TGTGCCAGCAACACCTACAGGGGGTCGAACACTGAAGCTTTCTTT. Translation: CASNTYRGSNTEAFF.

In nucleotides, the CDR3 is TGCGCCAGCAGCCAAGATCGAGCGGGGGGGCACCAGTTCTTC. Translated: CASSQDRAGGHQFF. The chain recombines TRBV4-3 with TRBJ2-1, with TRBD2 matching 10 bases. There are 14 residues in the CDR3. Germline values: CDR1 LGHNA, CDR2 YSLEER. V was pared by 0 bases and J by 13 bases, with 6 bases of the junction left unmatched.

The chain employs TRBV27 and TRBJ1-2, with D maybe TRBD1 (6 bases). Per germline, CDR1 MNHEY and CDR2 SMNVEV (reference sequence). V lost 6 bases, J lost 5 bases, and 16 bases lay in between. There are 14 residues in the CDR3. The CDR3 nucleotides are TGTGCCAGCAGGGATACAGGGCTAAATTATGGCTACACCTTC. Encoded protein: CASRDTGLNYGYTF.

Note on this clone: Other DNA sequences of this sample code for an identical CDR3. The chain carries TRBV28 and TRBJ2-7; TRBD1 agrees at 7 bases. CDR1 is MDHEN and CDR2 is SYDVKM in the germline V gene. The CDR3 runs 13 residues. The V gene end was trimmed by 5 bases and the J gene end by 3 bases; junction bases not matched to a gene: 4. CDR3 nucleotide sequence: TGTGCCAGCAGTCCCCGGGACAGCTACGAGCAGTACTTC. Its translation: CASSPRDSYEQYF.

The DNA of the CDR3 is TGTGCCAGCAGTTTCCCGGGACAGGGGGTCGATACGCAGTATTTT. It encodes CASSFPGQGVDTQYF. The chain has TRBV6-5 and TRBJ2-3; TRBD1 aligns across 11 bases. The CDR3 loop spans 15 amino acids. The germline V gene has CDR1 MNHEY and CDR2 SVGAGI. The V segment lost 4 bases and the J segment 6 bases; nucleotides outside the gene matches: 6.

Written as DNA, the CDR3 is TGTGCCACCAACGGAGGCGGCAGTTACAATCAGCCCCAGCATTTT. Translated: CATNGGGSYNQPQHF. The genes are TRBV28 and TRBJ1-5, with unresolved D. Per germline, CDR1 MDHEN and CDR2 SYDVKM. The CDR3 length is 15 residues. V was trimmed by 10 bases and J by 3 bases, leaving 19 bases between them.

The chain employs TRBV27 and TRBJ1-2, with a weak D call TRBD1 (5 bases). CDR3 length: 17 amino acids. With 5 bases removed from V and 2 bases from J, the gap between germline ends came to 21 bases. Germline V gives CDR1 MNHEY, CDR2 SMNVEV (reference sequence). CDR3 coding DNA: TGTGCCAGCAGTCCACCACCCGGGGGAGGGCCCAACTATGGCTACACCTTC. Protein: CASSPPPGGGPNYGYTF.

This clone was seen a few times. V and J are TRBV5-6 and TRBJ2-1, with 14 bases lining up with TRBD2. Germline V gene data show CDR1 as SGHDT and CDR2 as YYEEEE. V trimming: 4 bases; J trimming: 9 bases; junction bases outside the gene matches: 9. This CDR3 is built from 16 residues. CDR3 coding DNA: TGTGCCAGCAGCCCTAGACTAGCGGGAGGGCCTCTTGAGCAGTTCTTC. It yields the protein CASSPRLAGGPLEQFF.

This chain links TRBV11-2 with TRBJ1-6; possible D gene TRBD1, 6 bases. The CDR3 is 17 residues long. V shed 0 bases and J shed 3 bases, with 12 bases lying between them. Germline assignment: CDR1 SGHAT and CDR2 FQNNGV. CDR3 coding DNA: TGTGCCAGCAGCTTAGATAGCGAGGGGGACTATAATTCACCCCTCCACTTT. The encoded protein is CASSLDSEGDYNSPLHF.

CDR3 loop: CASSLEGLAERGEQYF. CDR3 nucleotides: TGTGCCAGCAGCTTGGAGGGACTAGCGGAAAGGGGGGAGCAGTACTTC. The chain employs TRBV5-4 and TRBJ2-7; TRBD2 matches at 11 bases. Unmatched junction bases numbered 9, after V lost 0 bases and J lost 7 bases. The CDR3 has 16 amino acids. Germline V gene lookup returns CDR1 SGHNT and CDR2 YYREEE (reference sequence).

The V and J genes are TRBV2 and TRBJ1-5; TRBD1 agrees at 8 bases. This CDR3 has 15 amino acids. V dropped 6 bases and J dropped 0; count of bases not matched to a gene: 4. Germline V gene lookup returns CDR1 SNHLY and CDR2 FYNNEI. The CDR3, as DNA: TGTGCCAGCAGGCCGGGACAGGTTAGCAATCAGCCCCAGCATTTT. Its protein is CASRPGQVSNQPQHF.

This clone was recorded a few times. The V and J genes are TRBV20-1 and TRBJ2-2, with D unclear. Germline loops: CDR1 DFQATT, CDR2 SNEGSKA (reference sequence). Trimming stripped 5 bases from V and 6 bases from J, with 4 bases between. The CDR3 has 10 residues. The CDR3 DNA is TGCAGTGCTCGGTCCGGGGAGCTGTTTTTT. This sequence encodes CSARSGELFF.

The V call is TRBV27, the J call TRBJ1-4; 7 bases fit TRBD1. The junction had 11 bases not matched to a gene; V was cut back by 5 bases and J by 8 bases. This CDR3 has 15 amino acids. Germline V gene lookup returns CDR1 MNHEY and CDR2 SMNVEV (reference sequence). The CDR3, as DNA: TGTGCCAGCAGTCGGGTTACAGGGGAGATAGAAAAACTGTTTTTT. Its translation: CASSRVTGEIEKLFF.

The CDR3 reads CASSAPAGDRDYNEQFF. CDR3 sequence (DNA): TGTGCCAGCAGCGCACCGGCCGGGGACAGGGATTACAATGAGCAGTTCTTC. The genes are TRBV9 and TRBJ2-1, with 9 bases lining up with TRBD1. J lost 4 bases, V lost 3 bases, and 11 bases had no gene match. This CDR3 is 17 amino acids long. The germline gives CDR1 SGDLS, CDR2 YYNGEE. Full variable domain (missing parts from reference TRBV9 and TRBJ2-1): DSGVTQTPKHLITATGQRVTLRCSPRSGDLSVYWYQQSLDQGLQFLIQYYNGEERAKGNILERFSAQQFPDLHSELNLSSLELGDSALYFCASSAPAGDRDYNEQFFGPGTRLTVL.

V is TRBV19 and J is TRBJ1-1; tentative D call: TRBD1 (6 bases). CDR3 length: 14 residues. V shed 6 bases and J shed 4 bases, with 15 bases lying between them. CDR1 is LNHDA and CDR2 is SQIVND in the germline V gene (reference sequence). The CDR3 protein is CASSPDSFGTEAFF. CDR3 in DNA: TGTGCCAGTAGCCCGGACAGCTTTGGCACTGAAGCTTTCTTT.

The chain recombines TRBV4-2 with TRBJ2-6, with 9 bases aligning to TRBD1. Germline lookup yields CDR1 LGHNA and CDR2 YNFKEQ. J was trimmed by 2 bases and V by 0 bases; bases with no gene match: 5. The CDR3 consists of 18 residues. The CDR3 nucleotides are TGTGCCAGCAGCCAAGATACACAGGGGGCAACTGGGGCCAACGTCCTGACTTTC. Translation: CASSQDTQGATGANVLTF.

This chain joins TRBV6-1 and TRBJ2-3; D may be TRBD2 (6 bases). CDR1 is MNHNS and CDR2 is SASEGT in the germline V gene. This CDR3 region has 15 residues. The ends were cut back, 1 base at V and 2 bases at J, with 10 bases in the middle. CDR3 sequence reads: CASSEGGGITDTQYF. In DNA, the CDR3 is TGTGCCAGCAGTGAAGGAGGCGGGATCACAGATACGCAGTATTTT.

The chain joins TRBV6-1 to TRBJ2-7; perhaps TRBD1 as D (6 bases). V lost 1 base and J lost 2, with 12 bases in between. This CDR3 comprises 15 residues. In germline, CDR1 is MNHNS, CDR2 SASEGT. The CDR3 loop reads CASSEGQEYTYEQYF. The DNA for the CDR3 is TGTGCCAGCAGTGAAGGACAGGAGTATACCTACGAGCAGTACTTC.

J is TRBJ2-7 and V is TRBV27, with D possibly matching TRBD2 (5 bases). V was shortened by 5 bases and J by 5 bases, with 22 bases between the two germline ends. Germline lookup yields CDR1 MNHEY and CDR2 SMNVEV (reference sequence). There are 16 residues in the CDR3. The CDR3 nucleotides are TGTGCCAGCAGTCCCACCAGCGGAGGCGACGGGGACGAGCAGTACTTC. Its translation is CASSPTSGGDGDEQYF.

J is TRBJ1-4 and V is TRBV18; TRBD1 is a possible D gene (6 bases). CDR3 size: 15 residues. The V gene's germline CDR1 is KGHSH and CDR2 LQKENI. V lost 3 bases and J lost 5, with 13 bases in between. In DNA form, the CDR3 reads TGTGCCAGCTCACCCCTGGACAGTCAAAATGAAAAACTGTTTTTT. Its translation is CASSPLDSQNEKLFF.

Notes on this clone: Distinct nucleotide sequences in the sample also encode this CDR3. This chain connects TRBV6-5 to TRBJ1-1; TRBD1 is a possible D gene (5 bases). Between the trimmed V and J ends, which lost 4 bases and 2 bases, there was a span of 8 bases. Germline V CDR1 and CDR2: MNHEY, SVGAGI. CDR3 length: 13 residues. This CDR3 is CASSLTVNTEAFF. DNA of the CDR3: TGTGCCAGCAGTTTGACAGTCAACACTGAAGCTTTCTTT.